Sequencing of this T cell receptor beta chain was carried out in a study of neurological immune-mediated disorders. Germline CDR1 reads SGHRS; CDR2 reads YFSETQ. This CDR3 spans 14 amino acids. Study-level results: Private repertoires in all groups were suggested by the finding that expanded clones across subjects shared no CDR3 amino acid sequences. The most TCR clonal expansion was seen in HTLV-1-associated myelopathy, and the least was seen in multiple sclerosis, which fell below healthy controls.

As for the cDNA, it was generated by 5'RACE with 10-nucleotide random UMIs. TCRdb reprocessed the 5' RACE reads with MiXCR, giving one entry per CDR3 protein. The table includes approximately 48,000 distinct CDR3 sequences, less than 4% detected once. A note on this clonotype: Its specificity is not known.

The clonotype originates from a woman aged 50 to 60 with multiple sclerosis. Sequencing was performed on PBMCs. The chain links TRBV5-1 to TRBJ2-7; D gene ambiguous. Here the CDR3 DNA reads TGCGCCAACAGCTTGGAGATTGGAGCCTACGAGCAGTACGTC. Translated: CANSLEIGAYEQYV.